This TCR beta chain is drawn from a study of T cell responses to AZD1222 COVID-19 vaccine. Study as a whole: Analysis merged second doses at about 4 or about 12 weeks. Overall study findings and caveats: Most donors were white British and more were female, and clonal diversity was possibly underestimated. Spike-specific TCR breadth and depth went up after people got two AZD1222 doses.

The J segment lost 9 bases and the V segment lost 2 bases, leaving 6 bases of the junction unmatched. This CDR3 is 14 amino acids long. The germline V gene has CDR1 SGHNT and CDR2 YENEEA. Clones were sequenced by immunoSEQ multiplex PCR, and TCRdb holds only the in-frame ones, with some missing. This table holds under 200,000 clones, 91% found once. As regards this clone: Its matching antigen is unknown.

This receptor was obtained from an adult in good health. The genes are TRBV11-3 and TRBJ2-1; TRBD1 agrees at 8 bases. The material was peripheral blood, obtained on day 0 of AZD1222 vaccination. The CDR3 bases are TGTGCCAGCAGCTTACGTACAGGGGGTACTGAGCAGTTCTTC. Translation: CASSLRTGGTEQFF. The full variable domain, completed using reference TRBV11-3 and TRBJ2-1, is EAGVVQSPRYKIIEKKQPVAFWCNPISGHNTLYWYLQNLGQGPELLIRYENEEAVDDSQLPKDRFSAERLKGVDSTLKIQPAELGDSAVYLCASSLRTGGTEQFFGPGTRLTVL.